The 32 T cell receptor beta chains below come from one sample, sequenced in a study of T cell changes during pregnancy in multiple sclerosis. Repertoires were generated with immunoSEQ multiplex PCR, while TCRdb's copy carries only in-frame clones and drops some. Among under 35,000 clones listed, around 91% were seen once. The sample consisted of CD8+ T cells from peripheral blood mononuclear cells, taken in the second trimester of pregnancy. Receptors were obtained from a female donor with multiple sclerosis, enrolled in a pregnancy study.

The DNA of the CDR3 is TGTGCCAGCTCACCCTGGACTAGCGACGCCGCCGCGACCGGGGAGCTGTTTTTT. Translated: CASSPWTSDAAATGELFF. The J gene is TRBJ2-2, the V gene TRBV18; 9 bases agree with TRBD2. CDR3 length: 18 residues. With 3 bases clipped from V and 5 bases from J, the junction kept 13 bases outside the gene matches. Per germline, CDR1 KGHSH and CDR2 LQKENI. Variable domain in full (rest from reference TRBV18 and TRBJ2-2): NAGVMQNPRHLVRRRGQEARLRCSPMKGHSHVYWYRQLPEEGLKFMVYLQKENIIDESGMPKERFSAEFPKEGPSILRIQQVVRGDSAAYFCASSPWTSDAAATGELFFGEGSRLTVL.

The rearrangement joins TRBV19 to TRBJ1-2; D is unresolved. Germline V gene data show CDR1 as LNHDA and CDR2 as SQIVND (reference sequence). Trimming shortened V by 1 base and J by 8 bases, and 8 bases separated the two germline ends. The CDR3 is made up of 12 amino acids. For the CDR3, the DNA is TGTGCCAGTAGTATAGGAGGACTCGGCTACACCTTC. This encodes CASSIGGLGYTF.

This chain joins TRBV28 and TRBJ2-2, with D tentatively TRBD2 (6 bases). The CDR3 is 16 residues long. V was clipped by 6 bases and J by 5 bases, with 19 bases between them. Germline CDR1 is MDHEN and CDR2 is SYDVKM. In DNA, the CDR3 is TGTGCCAGCAGCCTAGCGCTCACCGGTTGGACCGGGGAGCTGTTTTTT. Translation gives CASSLALTGWTGELFF.

V is TRBV6-1 and J is TRBJ2-7; 11 bases agree with TRBD1. The CDR3 spans 15 residues. Germline CDR1 and CDR2: MNHNS and SASEGT. V shed 3 bases, J shed 7 bases, and the junction held 8 bases outside the gene matches. Written as DNA, the CDR3 is TGTGCCAGCAGTGACCCAGGACAGGGGGCGGGTGAGCAGTACTTC. It encodes CASSDPGQGAGEQYF.

V and J are TRBV19 and TRBJ1-5, with TRBD1 identical over 9 bases. The junction had 2 bases not matched to a gene; V was cut back by 3 bases and J by 5 bases. The CDR3 covers 14 residues. Germline CDR1 and CDR2: LNHDA and SQIVND (reference sequence). The CDR3 protein is CASSIRTGDQPQHF. DNA of the CDR3: TGTGCCAGTAGTATTAGGACAGGGGATCAGCCCCAGCATTTT.

This clone has just one count. The chain couples TRBV6-5 to TRBJ2-2; 9 nucleotides align to TRBD1. Germline CDR1 MNHEY, CDR2 SVGAGI. Unmatched junction bases numbered 7, after V lost 7 bases and J lost 7 bases. The CDR3 loop spans 14 amino acids. DNA of the CDR3: TGTGCCAGCATTCCGGGACAGGGTGTCGGGGAGCTGTTTTTT. This gives the protein CASIPGQGVGELFF.

This clone was picked up one time. The J gene is TRBJ2-6, the V gene TRBV5-6; D is possibly TRBD1 (5 bases). In germline, CDR1 is SGHDT, CDR2 YYEEEE. The CDR3 runs 16 residues. The V gene lost 5 bases and the J gene lost 0 bases, with 12 bases spanning the gap. The CDR3: CASRSDRFSGANVLTF. In DNA, the CDR3 is TGTGCCAGCAGATCTGACAGATTCTCTGGGGCCAACGTCCTGACTTTC.

The chain links TRBV7-9 to TRBJ2-3; TRBD2 might be the D (5 bases). The CDR3 totals 13 residues. Trimming took off 7 bases at V and 6 bases at J, with 14 bases between the two ends. From germline, CDR1 is SEHNR and CDR2 FQNEAQ (reference sequence). CDR3 loop: CASMKEGPDTQYF. CDR3 DNA: TGTGCCAGCATGAAAGAGGGCCCTGATACGCAGTATTTT.

The chain recombines TRBV28 with TRBJ1-4; D not certain. The CDR3 extends over 13 amino acids. CDR1 is MDHEN and CDR2 is SYDVKM in the germline V gene. V lost 2 bases and J 8 bases, leaving 9 bases between the germline ends. CDR3 amino acids: CASSLREDEKLFF. For the CDR3, the DNA is TGTGCCAGCAGTTTACGGGAGGACGAAAAACTGTTTTTT.

The chain carries TRBV27 and TRBJ2-7, with D maybe TRBD2 (5 bases). The CDR3 length is 13 residues. Trimming left V 8 bases short and J 3 bases short, with 14 bases between. The germline V gene has CDR1 MNHEY and CDR2 SMNVEV (reference sequence). CDR3 DNA sequence: TGTGCCAGCTCCCAAGCGGCCCGCTACGAGCAGTACTTC. It encodes CASSQAARYEQYF.

DNA for the CDR3: TGTGCCAGCTCACCAGCAGGGGCCACTGAAGCTTTCTTT. Translating gives CASSPAGATEAFF. The V gene is TRBV18, the J gene TRBJ1-1, with D maybe TRBD1 (6 bases). V shed 2 bases and J shed 4 bases, with 8 bases lying between them. Germline V gene data show CDR1 as KGHSH and CDR2 as LQKENI. This CDR3 comprises 13 residues.

The chain uses TRBV7-9 and TRBJ2-3; 8 nucleotides line up with TRBD2. Trimming at V came to 3 bases and at J to 2 bases, leaving 7 bases not matched to a gene. CDR3 length equals 16 residues. The germline CDR1 and CDR2 sequences are SEHNR and FQNEAQ (reference sequence). CDR3 amino acids: CASSLLSAGDTDTQYF. CDR3 DNA: TGTGCCAGCAGCTTGTTATCAGCGGGGGACACAGATACGCAGTATTTT.

Notes on this clone: The identical CDR3 is also encoded by other nucleotide sequences in the sample. The chain has TRBV4-3 and TRBJ2-7; 10 bases map to TRBD1. Trimming took 3 bases from V and 1 from J; bases not matched to a gene: 3. The CDR3 runs to 15 residues. Germline CDR1 reads LGHNA; CDR2 reads YSLEER. This CDR3 reads CASSQDRGTSYEQYF. The CDR3 DNA reads as TGCGCCAGCAGCCAGGACAGGGGGACGTCCTACGAGCAGTACTTC.

V gene TRBV14 combines with J gene TRBJ2-7; D gene unclear. Germline-derived CDR1 and CDR2 are SGHDN and FVKESK. Trimming cost V 1 base and J 3 bases, with 10 bases left between them. This CDR3 spans 14 amino acids. CDR3 region: CASSQVNNDYEQYF. The CDR3 DNA follows: TGTGCCAGCAGCCAAGTAAACAACGACTACGAGCAGTACTTC.

The chain has TRBV7-6 and TRBJ2-5; 8 bases agree with TRBD1. CDR1 and CDR2 (germline): SGHVS, FNYEAQ. After removal of 1 base from V and 9 bases from J, the junction contained 13 bases not matched to a gene. This CDR3 spans 16 amino acids. This CDR3 reads CASSLESQGAESSQYF. The CDR3 nucleotides are TGTGCCAGCAGCTTAGAGTCTCAGGGGGCCGAATCGTCCCAGTACTTC.

V is TRBV4-3 and J is TRBJ1-1, with 8 bases aligning to TRBD1. V lost 0 bases to trimming and J lost 2 bases; unmatched junction nucleotides: 11. The CDR3 sequence is 18 residues long. Germline loops: CDR1 LGHNA, CDR2 YSLEER. The CDR3 sequence: CASSQEIRGQAFNTEAFF. The DNA of the CDR3 is TGCGCCAGCAGCCAAGAGATAAGGGGACAGGCATTTAACACTGAAGCTTTCTTT.

J is TRBJ2-1 and V is TRBV6-1; tentative D call: TRBD1 (6 bases). The germline CDR1 and CDR2 sequences are MNHNS and SASEGT. Trimming removed 6 bases from V and 6 bases from J, with 12 bases in between. The length of the CDR3 is 13 residues. CDR3 sequence reads: CASRGSGANEQFF. CDR3 in DNA: TGTGCCAGCAGGGGGTCAGGGGCCAATGAGCAGTTCTTC.

The chain recombines TRBV10-1 with TRBJ2-5; 9 positions agree with TRBD1. The CDR3 spans 17 residues. The J segment lost 5 bases and the V segment lost 4 bases, leaving 14 bases of the junction unmatched. The V gene's germline CDR1 is WNHNN and CDR2 SYGVQD (reference sequence). The CDR3: CASSVESSDRGAETQYF. The CDR3 coding sequence is TGCGCCAGCAGTGTAGAGTCCTCGGACAGGGGTGCGGAGACCCAGTACTTC.

The chain carries TRBV2 and TRBJ2-3; a weak D match, TRBD2 (5 bases). The germline V gene has CDR1 SNHLY and CDR2 FYNNEI. The ends were cut back, 2 bases at V and 1 base at J, with 10 bases in the middle. The CDR3 is 15 amino acids. The CDR3 nucleotides are TGTGCCAGCAGTGAATCTAGCAGCGGCACAGATACGCAGTATTTT. It is translated as CASSESSSGTDTQYF.

The J gene is TRBJ2-7, the V gene TRBV19, with 8 bases matching TRBD2. Looked up from germline, CDR1 is LNHDA and CDR2 is SQIVND (reference sequence). The CDR3 contains 18 residues. V lost 1 base, J lost 2 bases, and 13 bases stayed unmatched. As DNA, the CDR3 is TGTGCCAGTAGTATAGTGAGCCCTAGCGGGTCCGCAACCTACGAGCAGTACTTC. It codes for CASSIVSPSGSATYEQYF.

This rearrangement joins TRBV6-1 to TRBJ1-6; 8 nucleotides match TRBD1. V shed 4 bases and J 9 bases; nucleotides not matched to a gene: 8. The CDR3 covers 15 residues. Germline V gives CDR1 MNHNS, CDR2 SASEGT. CDR3 protein: CASSVSPGTGSPLHF. CDR3 bases: TGTGCCAGCAGTGTGTCGCCCGGGACAGGTTCACCCCTCCACTTT.

The J gene is TRBJ1-5, the V gene TRBV19, with 7 bases identical to TRBD1. This CDR3 region has 19 residues. V dropped 1 base and J dropped 0; count of bases not matched to a gene: 12. The V gene's germline CDR1 is LNHDA and CDR2 SQIVND (reference sequence). The CDR3 nucleotides read TGTGCCAGTAGTATAGTGGAGTGGGGACAGAGGTTTAGCAATCAGCCCCAGCATTTT. Translation gives CASSIVEWGQRFSNQPQHF.

The J gene is TRBJ2-7, the V gene TRBV11-2; 11 nucleotides line up with TRBD1. Germline CDR1 reads SGHAT; CDR2 reads FQNNGV. This CDR3 comprises 15 residues. The V and J ends lost 4 bases and 3 bases, in that order; junction bases with no gene match: 5. CDR3 in amino acids: CASSSPGQGVYEQYF. CDR3 DNA: TGTGCCAGCAGCTCACCGGGACAGGGGGTCTACGAGCAGTACTTC.

The rearrangement links TRBV2 to TRBJ2-7, with no clear D. Trimming took 9 bases from V and 3 from J, leaving 12 bases between them. The CDR3 is made up of 12 amino acids. The germline gives CDR1 SNHLY, CDR2 FYNNEI. The CDR3 loop reads CASDTGYYEQYF. The CDR3 DNA reads as TGTGCCAGTGACACCGGTTACTACGAGCAGTACTTC.

The chain combines TRBV29-1 with TRBJ2-5; D gene uncertain. CDR1 is SQVTM and CDR2 is ANQGSEA in the germline V gene. V lost 6 bases, J lost 5 bases, and 10 bases lay in between. This CDR3 comprises 11 residues. The CDR3 here is CSVVVRETQYF. CDR3 coding DNA: TGCAGCGTCGTAGTACGGGAGACCCAGTACTTC.

The DNA of the CDR3 is TGCGCCAGCAGCTTGGTTACAGGGGGCGGAAACACCATATATTTT. Translated: CASSLVTGGGNTIYF. The chain recombines TRBV5-1 with TRBJ1-3; 9 positions agree with TRBD1. J gave up 4 bases and V 0 bases, and 2 bases lay outside the gene matches. The CDR3 runs to 15 residues. CDR1 and CDR2 from the germline V gene are SGHRS and YFSETQ.

The rearrangement links TRBV19 to TRBJ2-1; the match to TRBD2 covers 7 bases. The CDR3 is made up of 14 amino acids. Unmatched junction bases numbered 1, after V lost 3 bases and J lost 2 bases. CDR1 is LNHDA and CDR2 is SQIVND in the germline V gene (reference sequence). The CDR3 protein is CASSITSAYNEQFF. CDR3 DNA: TGTGCCAGTAGTATTACTAGCGCCTACAATGAGCAGTTCTTC.

Turning to this clone: One junction end disagrees with the germline gene, perhaps due to a read error. This rearrangement joins TRBV5-4 to TRBJ1-3; TRBD1 is a possible D gene (6 bases). CDR3 length: 16 residues. CDR1 is SGHNT and CDR2 is YYREEE in the germline V gene (reference sequence). The CDR3 sequence: CASSQEGDASGNTIYF. In nucleotides, the CDR3 is TGCGCCAGCAGCCAAGAGGGGGACGCTTCTGGAAACACCATATATTTT.

The rearrangement uses TRBV7-3 and TRBJ2-2, with a possible D match to TRBD1 (6 bases). The germline V and J ends were trimmed by 0 bases and 7 bases, with 18 bases remaining between them. Per germline, CDR1 SGHTA and CDR2 FQGTGA. The CDR3 loop spans 17 amino acids. The CDR3 reads CASSLTSRGEEGGELFF. The CDR3 coding sequence is TGTGCCAGCAGCTTAACGTCCAGGGGAGAAGAGGGCGGGGAGCTGTTTTTT. Full variable domain (rest looked up from reference TRBV7-3 and TRBJ2-2): GAGVSQTPSNKVTEKGKYVELRCDPISGHTALYWYRQSLGQGPEFLIYFQGTGAADDSGLPNDRFFAVRPEGSVSTLKIQRTERGDSAVYLCASSLTSRGEEGGELFFGEGSRLTVL.

The chain couples TRBV6-4 to TRBJ2-1; TRBD2 matches 10 bases. The CDR3 is made up of 15 amino acids. The V gene end was trimmed by 0 bases and the J gene end by 6 bases; junction bases not matched to a gene: 2. The germline V gene encodes CDR1 MRHNA and CDR2 SNTAGT. Here the CDR3 DNA reads TGTGCCAGCAGTGACTCGGCTAGCGGGAGCAATGAGCAGTTCTTC. Residues: CASSDSASGSNEQFF.

This chain joins TRBV5-4 and TRBJ2-7; 7 bases map to TRBD2. The CDR3 sequence is 14 residues long. CDR1 is SGHNT and CDR2 is YYREEE in the germline V gene (reference sequence). The V segment lost 4 bases and the J segment 2 bases; nucleotides outside the gene matches: 6. CDR3 protein: CASSGGGSPYEQYF. In DNA form, the CDR3 reads TGTGCCAGCAGCGGGGGGGGGAGCCCCTACGAGCAGTACTTC.

The chain couples TRBV13 to TRBJ2-1; 9 bases agree with TRBD2. This CDR3 spans 15 amino acids. Trimming took 0 bases from V and 3 from J; bases not matched to a gene: 0. Germline V CDR1 and CDR2: PRHDT, FYEKMQ (reference sequence). In nucleotides, the CDR3 is TGTGCCAGCAGCTTAGGGACTAGCGGCTACAATGAGCAGTTCTTC. It is translated as CASSLGTSGYNEQFF.